The following is a TCR beta chain sequence with its context. Its antigen is not known. This sample was taken from a study of OX40 agonist ivuxolimab in advanced cancers. Background on the study: Of the participants, 35% to 50% had some prior anti-PD-1, anti-PD-L1 or anti-CTLA-4 therapy, which was allowed.

Assay: immunoSEQ multiplex PCR; the TCRdb copy retains only in-frame clones and omits some. The sample has tens of thousands of clones, roughly 87% seen once. Broader study findings: At doses 0.1 to 3.0 mg/kg, CD4+ and CD8+ clones expanded.

Systemic immunosuppression or autoimmune disease history was grounds to exclude patients. This CDR3 has 16 amino acids. Germline CDR1 and CDR2: MDHEN and SYDVKM. V lost 6 bases and J 6 bases, leaving 21 bases between the germline ends. The specimen was CD4+ or CD8+ T cells sorted from blood, collected in a trial of the OX40 agonist ivuxolimab. The sequence was obtained from an adult with an advanced solid tumor such as melanoma, head and neck, liver or kidney cancer. V is TRBV28 and J is TRBJ1-5; D gene uncertain. For the CDR3, the DNA is TGTGCCAGCAGCCTCTCGGGGAAGGGCGTGTTTCAGCCCCAGCATTTT. It codes for CASSLSGKGVFQPQHF.